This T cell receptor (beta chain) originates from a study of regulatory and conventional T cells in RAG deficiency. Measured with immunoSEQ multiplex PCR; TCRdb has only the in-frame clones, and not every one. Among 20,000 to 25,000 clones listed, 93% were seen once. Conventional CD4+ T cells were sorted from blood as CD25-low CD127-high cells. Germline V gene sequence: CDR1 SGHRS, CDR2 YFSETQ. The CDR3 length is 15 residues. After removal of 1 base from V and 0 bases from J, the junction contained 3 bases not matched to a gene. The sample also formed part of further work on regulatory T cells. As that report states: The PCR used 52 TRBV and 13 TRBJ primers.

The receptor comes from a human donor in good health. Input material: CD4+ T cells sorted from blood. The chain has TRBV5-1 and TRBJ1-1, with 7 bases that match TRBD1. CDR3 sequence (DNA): TGCGCCAGCAGCTTGCAGGGGGACCTGAACACTGAAGCTTTCTTT. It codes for CASSLQGDLNTEAFF.